This record concerns one TCR beta chain sequence. The CDR3 consists of 14 residues. Trimming shortened V by 1 base and J by 5 bases, and 9 bases separated the two germline ends. Germline V gives CDR1 SGHVS, CDR2 FQNEAQ. The data stem from a study of blood T cell repertoires in COVID-19. Study context: Sources were T cells, B-cell-depleted T cells, or PBMCs; the material itself was cDNA or gDNA.

Produced via immunoSEQ multiplex PCR; TCRdb's table is partial and in-frame only. The sample records approximately 480,000 clones, 89% being singletons. The sequence derives from a man aged 18 to 29 with COVID-19, enrolled during active disease. The chain links TRBV7-8 to TRBJ1-5; TRBD1 might be the D (5 bases). Sequences were obtained from peripheral blood. CDR3 in amino acids: CASSLDGGYQPQHF. CDR3 DNA sequence: TGTGCCAGCAGCTTAGACGGGGGTTATCAGCCCCAGCATTTT.